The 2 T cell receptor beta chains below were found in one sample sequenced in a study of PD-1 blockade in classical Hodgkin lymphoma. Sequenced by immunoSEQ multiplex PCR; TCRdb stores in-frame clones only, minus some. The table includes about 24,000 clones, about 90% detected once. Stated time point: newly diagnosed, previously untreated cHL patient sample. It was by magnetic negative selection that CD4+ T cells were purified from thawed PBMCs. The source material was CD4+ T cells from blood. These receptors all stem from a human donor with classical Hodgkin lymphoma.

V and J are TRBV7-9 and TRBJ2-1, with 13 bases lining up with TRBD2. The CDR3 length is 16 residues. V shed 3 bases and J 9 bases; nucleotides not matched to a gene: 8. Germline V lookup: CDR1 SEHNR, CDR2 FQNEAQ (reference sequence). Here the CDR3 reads CASSFTSGGAVTEQFF. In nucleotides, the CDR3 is TGTGCCAGCAGCTTTACTAGCGGGGGGGCCGTCACTGAGCAGTTCTTC. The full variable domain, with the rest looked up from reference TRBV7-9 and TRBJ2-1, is DTGVSQNPRHKITKRGQNVTFRCDPISEHNRLYWYRQTLGQGPEFLTYFQNEAQLEKSRLLSDRFSAERPKGSFSTLEIQRTEQGDSAMYLCASSFTSGGAVTEQFFGPGTRLTVL.

The CDR3 is CASSIDAFGKLFF. In nucleotides, the CDR3 is TGTGCCAGTAGTATAGATGCGTTTGGAAAACTGTTTTTT. The genes are TRBV19 and TRBJ1-4, with D unresolved. The CDR3 runs 13 residues. With 0 bases removed from V and 10 bases from J, the gap between germline ends came to 9 bases. Germline-derived CDR1 and CDR2 are LNHDA and SQIVND (reference sequence).